This T cell receptor beta chain emerged from a study of T cells in Graves' hyperthyroidism and ophthalmopathy (dated by TCRdb to about 2019). General notes on the study: Peripheral blood was collected at initial diagnosis, before any treatment. To identify TCR V-J signatures that set the groups apart, the researchers used a discovery cohort of 100 patients, made up of 40 to 45 with Graves' ophthalmopathy and about 60 with stable Graves' hyperthyroidism. Prospective prediction of ophthalmopathy was tested in an independent validation cohort consisting of 18 to 20 hyperthyroidism patients and around 16 patients who later progressed to ophthalmopathy. For training and testing, the 110 or so patients in the discovery cohort were randomly divided in a 7:3 ratio. Thyroid tissue and blood T-cell repertoires from six Graves' hyperthyroidism patients were also compared in the study. Following sampling, methimazole starting at 30 mg daily was given to hyperthyroidism patients, and high-dose intravenous methylprednisolone was given to ophthalmopathy patients. TCR Vbeta CDR3 sequencing of some 140 peripheral blood samples (43 ophthalmopathy, over 70 hyperthyroidism and approximately 17 progressor patients) is reported in the paper.

What the authors observed across the whole study: In cross-validation, a model built on a 13 V-J signature told ophthalmopathy apart from stable hyperthyroidism with less than 90% sensitivity and 81% to 82% specificity, and in testing the same model reached 80%/75%. In validation, the model predicted progression to ophthalmopathy a median of 6.5 months before onset, with roughly 71% sensitivity and roughly 72% specificity. Blood samples also contained most of the expanded thyroid clonotypes (frequency above 0.001), which suggests that blood repertoires may reflect thyroid immune responses. No statistical method was used to fix the sample size in advance, and group allocation was not hidden from the investigators.

Ophthalmopathy patients had moderately to severely active disease, Clinical Activity Score of at least 3, NOSPECS grade of at least 4, and duration under 3 months. The study excluded patients with uncontrolled infections, other autoimmune diseases, pregnancy or lactation. Diagnoses were based on clinical symptoms, serum thyroxine and TRAb, thyroid ultrasound and orbital computed tomography. PBMCs were separated from about 10 ml of fresh peripheral blood using Ficoll-Paque density gradient centrifugation. Trizol reagent was used to extract total RNA, and RNA quality was then checked on an Agilent 2100 Bioanalyzer. Spanning cysteine to phenylalanine, the CDR3 consists of 14 amino acids. Only the CDR3 region is kept as DNA, spanning 42 bases read in frame from base 1. Cut back by 5 bases and 2 bases, the V and J ends lie 11 bases apart. Per the germline V gene, SGHDT is the CDR1 and YYEEEE is the CDR2.

Details on this clonotype: Its antigen specificity is not known. The input lacks base qualities; no much larger clone sits a single base away.

Amplification of TCR beta CDR3 regions was carried out from RNA transcripts. The first round of RT-PCR for the TCR CDR3 was performed with the HTBI primer set and the Qiagen OneStep RT-PCR kit. Libraries were constructed in a second round of multiplex PCR, after which size selection and purification were performed. The libraries were sequenced on an Illumina HiSeq2000 using paired-end 100 bp reads. In the source study's methods: Raw data were processed with SOAPnuke, discarding reads with adapters, uncalled bases, mean Phred below 15, or no exact constant-primer or identifier match. COPE v1.2.5 was used to merge high-quality paired reads, and clonotypes were defined as unique nucleotide sequences. Clonotypes were aligned to IMGT TRBV, TRBD and TRBJ reference segments using MiTCR v1.1. The analysis was restricted to V-J combinations with a frequency above 0.0001, which together covered just over 99% of the repertoires. A TCS score was defined as the ratio of F50 (clonal expansion) to E x V (chaos), with BLOSUM62-based TCRdist applied between CDR3 peptides within each V-J. Welch's t-statistics and random forest reduced around 520 V-J features to 10 to 15, which were used in a naive Bayes classifier (R e1071). The public reads were run again by TCRdb, first through fastp at Q25 and then through MiXCR, and only productive beta chains were kept. Entries are consolidated by CDR3 protein sequence, retaining the most common genes and DNA. Here the V and J calls rest on TCRdb's processing, not on the authors' analysis. In all, the sample holds approximately 400,000 distinct CDR3 sequences, and 11% to 15% of those were seen once. The ten top clones hold 28% of the sample.

Material for sequencing was blood. This TCR was sampled from a man aged 50 to 59 with Graves' ophthalmopathy. The sequence is built from TRBV5-6 and TRBJ2-1; the D gene cannot be named for sure. At the DNA level, the sequence is TGTGCCAGCAGTGACCTAACAACCTACAATGAGCAGTTCTTC. This is translated as CASSDLTTYNEQFF.